Each of the 13 T cell receptor beta chains below was sequenced from the same sample in a study of post-analysis software for immune sequencing data. Overall study findings and caveats: TRBV5-6, TRBV5-1 and TRBV20-1 were among roughly five TRBV segments more frequent in patients than controls.

Presence of unique molecular identifiers characterized the TCR beta cDNA libraries. TCRdb processed the PCR reads anew with MiXCR; each CDR3 protein has one entry. The sample includes roughly 540,000 distinct CDR3 sequences, less than 40% of them seen just once. The antigens of these receptors remain unknown. The material sequenced was blood. These receptors were taken from a girl younger than 18 with multiple sclerosis.

The chain links TRBV7-2 to TRBJ2-3; no clear D. This CDR3 comprises 14 residues. Trimming removed 1 base from V and 2 bases from J, with 7 bases in between. Per germline, CDR1 SGHTA and CDR2 FQGNSA. CDR3 protein: CASSLDLYTDTQYF. In nucleotides, the CDR3 is TGTGCCAGCAGCTTAGACCTTTACACAGATACGCAGTATTTT. Full variable domain (outside the CDR3, taken from reference TRBV7-2 and TRBJ2-3): GAGVSQSPSNKVTEKGKDVELRCDPISGHTALYWYRQSLGQGLEFLIYFQGNSAPDKSGLPSDRFSAERTGGSVSTLTIQRTQQEDSAVYLCASSLDLYTDTQYFGPGTRLTVL.

The chain carries TRBV10-3 and TRBJ2-7; D perhaps matches TRBD2 (5 bases). CDR1 ENHRY and CDR2 SYGVKD come from the germline V gene. Between the trimmed V and J ends, which lost 0 bases and 7 bases, there was a span of 7 bases. The CDR3 length is 12 residues. The CDR3 nucleotides are TGTGCCATCAGTGAGTCACCGGGGGAGCAGTACTTC. Protein: CAISESPGEQYF.

This CDR3 reads CASSQEDNQQETQYF. Here the CDR3 DNA reads TGTGCCAGCAGCCAAGAAGACAACCAACAAGAGACCCAGTACTTC. V and J are TRBV3-1 and TRBJ2-5; D uncertain. The germline CDR1 and CDR2 sequences are LGHDT and YNNKEL (reference sequence). Trimming took off 0 bases at V and 2 bases at J, with 10 bases between the two ends. The CDR3 is 15 residues long.

The rearrangement links TRBV6-1 to TRBJ1-6; TRBD1 aligns across 8 bases. The CDR3 runs to 13 residues. J gave up 10 bases and V 8 bases, and 7 bases lay outside the gene matches. Germline CDR1 is MNHNS and CDR2 is SASEGT. CDR3 loop: CASQDRVGSPLHF. The CDR3 nucleotides read TGTGCCAGCCAGGACAGGGTGGGATCACCCCTCCACTTT.

The chain recombines TRBV5-1 with TRBJ1-4; D is ambiguous. The germline V gene has CDR1 SGHRS and CDR2 YFSETQ. There are 14 residues in the CDR3. With 0 bases removed from V and 3 bases from J, the gap between germline ends came to 6 bases. DNA of the CDR3: TGCGCCAGCAGCTTGGCTGGTCCTAATGAAAAACTGTTTTTT. Translating gives CASSLAGPNEKLFF.

V usage is TRBV28 and J usage is TRBJ1-2; a weak D match, TRBD1 (6 bases). The CDR3 contains 13 residues. Trimming left V 7 bases short and J 2 bases short, with 11 bases between. Germline-derived CDR1 and CDR2 are MDHEN and SYDVKM. The CDR3 nucleotides read TGTGCCAGCAATCAACAGGGAAACTATGGCTACACCTTC. It yields the protein CASNQQGNYGYTF.

This rearrangement joins TRBV7-8 to TRBJ2-3; 8 bases align to TRBD2. The germline V gene has CDR1 SGHVS and CDR2 FQNEAQ. The CDR3 loop spans 14 amino acids. V dropped 2 bases and J dropped 6; count of bases not matched to a gene: 4. The CDR3 is CASSLWTSRDTQYF. For the CDR3, the DNA is TGTGCCAGCAGCTTATGGACTAGCAGGGATACGCAGTATTTT. Supplemented by reference TRBV7-8 and TRBJ2-3, the full variable domain reads GAGVSQSPRYKVAKRGQDVALRCDPISGHVSLFWYQQALGQGPEFLTYFQNEAQLDKSGLPSDRFFAERPEGSVSTLKIQRTQQEDSAVYLCASSLWTSRDTQYFGPGTRLTVL.

The chain carries TRBV20-1 and TRBJ2-3; 11 bases are a match to TRBD2. The CDR3 extends over 16 amino acids. V dropped 6 bases and J dropped 0; count of bases not matched to a gene: 8. Germline-derived CDR1 and CDR2 are DFQATT and SNEGSKA (reference sequence). CDR3 in amino acids: CSAITSGGPSTDTQYF. In nucleotides, the CDR3 is TGCAGTGCCATTACTAGCGGGGGTCCTAGCACAGATACGCAGTATTTT.

The count of this clonotype is one. The chain is built from TRBV14 and TRBJ1-2; D not resolved. The ends were cut back, 0 bases at V and 4 bases at J, with 3 bases in the middle. The CDR3 is made up of 12 amino acids. Germline CDR1 reads SGHDN; CDR2 reads FVKESK. CDR3 bases: TGTGCCAGCAGCCAAGACTTCTATGGCTACACCTTC. The encoded protein is CASSQDFYGYTF.

There are a few counts of this clonotype. J is TRBJ1-1 and V is TRBV11-2, with TRBD1 matching over 9 bases. CDR1 is SGHAT, CDR2 FQNNGV, per germline. The CDR3 totals 17 residues. The V segment lost 5 bases and the J segment 5 bases; nucleotides outside the gene matches: 15. The CDR3 reads CASSSSPGTGRLTEAFF. In DNA, the CDR3 is TGTGCCAGCAGCAGCAGTCCCGGGACAGGGCGCTTGACTGAAGCTTTCTTT.

This sequence joins TRBV5-1 and TRBJ2-7; TRBD2 aligns across 7 bases. J gave up 5 bases and V 4 bases, and 9 bases lay outside the gene matches. The germline gives CDR1 SGHRS, CDR2 YFSETQ. There are 14 residues in the CDR3. CDR3 in amino acids: CASSHLGGRHEQYF. In DNA, the CDR3 is TGCGCCAGCAGCCACCTCGGGGGGAGACACGAGCAGTACTTC. The whole variable domain, remainder taken from reference TRBV5-1 and TRBJ2-7, is KAGVTQTPRYLIKTRGQQVTLSCSPISGHRSVSWYQQTPGQGLQFLFEYFSETQRNKGNFPGRFSGRQFSNSRSEMNVSTLELGDSALYLCASSHLGGRHEQYFGPGTRLTVT.

The chain employs TRBV7-9 and TRBJ1-4; D is possibly TRBD1 (5 bases). The V and J ends lost 5 bases and 10 bases respectively, with 17 bases between them. The germline CDR1 and CDR2 sequences are SEHNR and FQNEAQ (reference sequence). This CDR3 has 14 residues. CDR3 in DNA: TGTGCCAGCAGCCCGGACATCCTCGACCCAAAACTGTTTTTT. It encodes CASSPDILDPKLFF.

This clonotype showed up just a few times. The chain employs TRBV7-9 and TRBJ1-5; D call uncertain. Germline-derived CDR1 and CDR2 are SEHNR and FQNEAQ (reference sequence). The CDR3 has 17 residues. Deletions cut 2 bases from V and 3 bases from J, with 17 bases between. The CDR3, as DNA: TGTGCCAGCAGCTTATTCCTCGGCCCGAGCAACAATCAGCCCCAGCATTTT. Amino acids: CASSLFLGPSNNQPQHF.